This T cell receptor beta chain was captured in a study of neoadjuvant anti-PD-1 for oral cavity cancer (dated by TCRdb to about 2021). About the full investigation: Patients mostly received three to four biweekly doses of nivolumab at 3 mg/kg before curative-intent surgical resection. A fourth nivolumab dose was given around day 43 to patients without progression, and definitive surgical resection was performed in those patients on days 50-56. Responders were defined as patients with complete response, partial response or stable disease by RECIST 1.1; non-responders were defined as patients with progression. An approximately 30% response rate was observed in the parent correlative cohort, in which more than 9 patients were included.

On this clone itself: Its target antigen remains unknown. Base quality data are lacking; no much larger clone is found one base away.

Overall results and qualifications from the work: Only a few patients per response group were included in the TCR analyses, and the authors called for validation in larger cohorts. A higher pretreatment blood Treg/Th17 ratio correlated with both higher pretreatment blood TCRbeta clonality and lower post-treatment tumor TCRbeta clonality. After neoadjuvant nivolumab, T cell clonality (Gini index) in PBMCs was significantly higher in non-responders than in responders.

Interpreted using the paper, the time point label stands for: before neoadjuvant nivolumab. Patients had been newly diagnosed with stage II-IVA oral cavity squamous cell carcinoma, and no prior systemic or radiation treatment had been given to the patients. The cohort was made up of patients with locally advanced, HPV-negative oral cavity squamous cell carcinoma. No culture maintenance or expansion was done, as the peripheral blood mononuclear cells went straight to analysis. Samples were obtained from a longitudinal correlative study of a single-arm phase II trial of neoadjuvant nivolumab in oral cavity squamous cell carcinoma. Genomic DNA-based TCRbeta sequencing was performed on subject-matched pre- and post-treatment PBMCs and tumors from three responders and three non-responders. Peripheral blood mononuclear cells were collected once before nivolumab treatment and again after treatment, at the time of surgery. The Maxwell RSC DNA from Cells kit was used to isolate genomic DNA from PBMCs.

Reading the germline V gene gives CDR1 SGHTA and CDR2 FQGTGA. Including cysteine and phenylalanine, the CDR3 has 13 amino acids. The only DNA kept is the CDR3, 39 bases in frame from the first base. From V the trimming removes 7 bases and from J it removes 4 bases, while the gene matches leave 5 bases of the junction unaccounted for. For deep sequencing, PBMC libraries mostly used 450 to 550 ng of input genomic DNA, with six replicates for each sample. The immunoSEQ hsTCRbeta kit was used to prepare TCRbeta libraries, following the manufacturer's instructions. An Illumina NovaSeq 6000 S4 flow cell was used to sequence the final libraries, which had first been combined to 3 nM. Concerning the study's data processing: The immunoSEQ Analyzer handled quality control and preprocessing of the raw data. The analysis was restricted to productive rearrangements, with each unique CDR3 amino acid sequence defining a clonotype. Using the R package tcR, the researchers computed the Gini-Simpson index as their estimate of repertoire clonality. Student's t test was used to compare Gini indices, while Pearson correlation assessed associations with tumor size change. TCRdb took this table from immuneACCESS and kept in-frame rearrangements with V and J called. Such tables lack part of the clones; where checked against another copy, unresolved V genes explain under half of the gap, and the rest is unexplained. The V and J calls and the clone size are those of that table, but D and trimming were determined from the DNA. For this sample the table gives over 80,000 clones, of which 84% were detected only once. Of the sample, about 3.1% is held by the ten largest clones.

This material consisted of PBMCs, taken before nivolumab (anti-PD-1) treatment. The sequence was obtained from a person between 40 and 85 years old with oral cavity squamous cell carcinoma. The chain joins TRBV7-3 to TRBJ1-1; TRBD1 matches 8 bases in the middle. The DNA sequence reads TGTGCCAGCACCATGGACAGGGCCACTGAAGCTTTCTTT. Protein translation: CASTMDRATEAFF.